The clone carrying this T cell receptor beta chain was picked up many times. The data originate from a study of identical twins. Germline CDR1 is MNHEY and CDR2 is SVGEGT. With 6 bases clipped from V and 1 base from J, the junction kept 6 bases outside the gene matches. The CDR3 consists of 14 residues. In TCRdb, the 5' RACE reads were re-called with MiXCR into one record per CDR3 protein. The sample has a few hundred thousand distinct CDR3 sequences; over 9.5% are singletons. Every donor was a healthy Caucasian. This clonotype was sampled from a man between 50 and 59 years old in good health. The specimen sequenced was memory T cells sorted from blood. This rearrangement joins TRBV6-2 or TRBV6-3 to TRBJ2-7; 7 bases map to TRBD2. CDR3 bases: TGTGCCAGCAGGGACTGGCGGGAGTCCTACGAGCAGTACTTC. The encoded protein is CASRDWRESYEQYF.